This record covers a single T cell receptor (beta chain). Germline V gene data show CDR1 as DFQATT and CDR2 as SNEGSKA (reference sequence). The CDR3 consists of 10 residues. V lost 6 bases to trimming and J lost 6 bases, with 6 bases between them. The sample comes from a study of OX40 agonist ivuxolimab in advanced cancers. Assay used: immunoSEQ multiplex PCR; TCRdb lists only in-frame clones, some missing. The sample has around 67,000 clones, about 80% seen once; the top ten hold more than 1%. The sample in question was CD4+ or CD8+ T cells sorted from blood, obtained in a trial of the OX40 agonist ivuxolimab. The receptor was isolated from an adult with an advanced solid tumor such as melanoma, head and neck, liver or kidney cancer. The J gene is TRBJ2-4, the V gene TRBV20-1; D remains unclear. The CDR3 reads CSARGNIQYF. The CDR3 nucleotides are TGCAGTGCCCGCGGAAACATTCAGTACTTC.